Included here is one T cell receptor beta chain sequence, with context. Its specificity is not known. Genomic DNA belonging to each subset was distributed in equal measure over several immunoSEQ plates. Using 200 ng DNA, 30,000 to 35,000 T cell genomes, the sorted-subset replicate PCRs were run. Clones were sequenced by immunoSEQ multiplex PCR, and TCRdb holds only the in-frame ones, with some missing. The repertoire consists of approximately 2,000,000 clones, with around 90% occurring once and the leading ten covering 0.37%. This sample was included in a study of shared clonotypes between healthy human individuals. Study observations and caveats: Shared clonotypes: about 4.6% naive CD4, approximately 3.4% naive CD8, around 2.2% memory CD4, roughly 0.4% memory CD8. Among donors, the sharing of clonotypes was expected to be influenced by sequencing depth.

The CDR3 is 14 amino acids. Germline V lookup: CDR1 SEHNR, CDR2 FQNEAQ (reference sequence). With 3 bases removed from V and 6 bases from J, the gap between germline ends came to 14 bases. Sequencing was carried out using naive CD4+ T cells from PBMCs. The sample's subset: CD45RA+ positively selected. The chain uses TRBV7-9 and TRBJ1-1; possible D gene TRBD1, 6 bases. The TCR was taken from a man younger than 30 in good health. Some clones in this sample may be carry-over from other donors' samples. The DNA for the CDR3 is TGTGCCAGCAGCTTCGAGGGCGGGGGCTCTGAAGCTTTCTTT. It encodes CASSFEGGGSEAFF.